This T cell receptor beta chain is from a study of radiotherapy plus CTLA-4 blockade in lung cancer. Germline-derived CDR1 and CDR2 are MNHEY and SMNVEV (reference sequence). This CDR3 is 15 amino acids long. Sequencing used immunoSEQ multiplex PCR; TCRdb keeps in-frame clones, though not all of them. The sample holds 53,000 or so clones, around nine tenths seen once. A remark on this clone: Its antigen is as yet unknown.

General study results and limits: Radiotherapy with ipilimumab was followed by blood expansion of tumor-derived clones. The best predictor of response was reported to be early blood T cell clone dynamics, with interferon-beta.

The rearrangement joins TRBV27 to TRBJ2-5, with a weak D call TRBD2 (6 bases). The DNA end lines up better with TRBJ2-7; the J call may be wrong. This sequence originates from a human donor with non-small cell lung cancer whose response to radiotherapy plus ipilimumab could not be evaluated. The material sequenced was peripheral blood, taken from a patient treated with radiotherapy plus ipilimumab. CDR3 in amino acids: CASSLSGTSSYEQYF. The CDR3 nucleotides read TGTGCCAGCAGTTTATCGGGTACTAGCAGCTACGAGCAGTACTTC.